This T cell receptor (beta chain) comes out of a study of CD8 T cells in ankylosing spondylitis. CDR3 size: 14 residues. Germline CDR1 is DFQATT and CDR2 is SNEGSKA (reference sequence). Construction of TCR beta libraries was performed using quantitative 5'-RACE with molecular barcodes. A single record per CDR3 protein comes from TCRdb applying MiXCR to the 5' RACE reads. Of 200,000 to 250,000 distinct CDR3 sequences in the sample, approximately 7.4% were seen once. In its sample, this clonotype was seen a few times. The antigen is unknown. The junction shows a germline mismatch at one end, possibly a read error. Overall study findings and caveats: Clones tied to disease were said to be significantly enriched in matched ankylosing spondylitis synovial fluid. A number of the motif variants had already been described in reactive arthritis synovial fluid and blood. CD8+ by phenotype, disease-linked clones were relatively rare in peripheral blood. Made up of fewer than 10 highly homologous variants, a TCR beta motif appeared characteristic of ankylosing spondylitis blood.

The chain combines TRBV20-1 with TRBJ2-1, with no clear D. Sample: blood, either unsorted or a sorted T cell fraction (not recorded which). This receptor was obtained from a male donor with ankylosing spondylitis. This CDR3 reads CSARMRFSYNAQFF. The CDR3 DNA is TGCAGTGCTAGAATGAGGTTCTCCTACAATGCGCAGTTCTTC.